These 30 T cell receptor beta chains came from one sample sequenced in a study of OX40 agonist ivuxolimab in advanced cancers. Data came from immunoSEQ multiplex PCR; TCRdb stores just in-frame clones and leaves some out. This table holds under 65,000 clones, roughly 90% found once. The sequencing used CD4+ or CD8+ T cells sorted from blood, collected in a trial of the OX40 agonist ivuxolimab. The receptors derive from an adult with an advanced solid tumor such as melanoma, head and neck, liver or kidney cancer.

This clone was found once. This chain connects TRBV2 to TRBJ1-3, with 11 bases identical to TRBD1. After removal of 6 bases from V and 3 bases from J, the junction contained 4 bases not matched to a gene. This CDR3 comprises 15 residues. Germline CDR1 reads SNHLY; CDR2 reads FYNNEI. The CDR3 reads CASRRTGGIGNTIYF. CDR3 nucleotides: TGTGCCAGCAGAAGGACAGGGGGCATTGGAAACACCATATATTTT.

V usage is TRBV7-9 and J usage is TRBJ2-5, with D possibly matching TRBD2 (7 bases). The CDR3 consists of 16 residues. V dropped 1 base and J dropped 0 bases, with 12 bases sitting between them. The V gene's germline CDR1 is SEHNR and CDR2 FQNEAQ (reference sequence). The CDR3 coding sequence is TGTGCCAGCAGCTTAGATAGGGGGACTAACCAAGAGACCCAGTACTTC. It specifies CASSLDRGTNQETQYF.

The CDR3 spells CASSALGTSTDTQYF. CDR3 in DNA: TGTGCCAGCAGCGCTCTAGGGACTAGCACAGATACGCAGTATTTT. This chain connects TRBV9 to TRBJ2-3, with D possibly being TRBD2 (6 bases). The germline CDR1 and CDR2 sequences are SGDLS and YYNGEE. Trimming removed 3 bases from V and 0 bases from J, with 11 bases in between. CDR3 length: 15 residues.

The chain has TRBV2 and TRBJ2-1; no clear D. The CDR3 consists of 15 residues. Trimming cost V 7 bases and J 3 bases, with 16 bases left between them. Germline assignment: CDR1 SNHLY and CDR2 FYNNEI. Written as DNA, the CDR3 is TGTGCCAGCACCCCCCAGGAACCGTTCTACAATGAGCAGTTCTTC. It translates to CASTPQEPFYNEQFF.

Here the CDR3 reads CASSQNLGDYGYTF. For the CDR3, the DNA is TGTGCCAGCAGCCAAAACCTCGGGGACTATGGCTACACCTTC. This chain links TRBV16 with TRBJ1-2; no reliable D call. V dropped 2 bases and J dropped 3 bases, with 10 bases sitting between them. Germline CDR1 and CDR2: KGHSY and FQNENV. The CDR3 is made up of 14 amino acids. The entire variable domain, with the rest obtained from reference TRBV16 and TRBJ1-2, is as follows: GEEVAQTPKHLVRGEGQKAKLYCAPIKGHSYVFWYQQVLKNEFKFLISFQNENVFDETGMPKERFSAKCLPNSPCSLEIQATKLEDSAVYFCASSQNLGDYGYTFGSGTRLTVV.

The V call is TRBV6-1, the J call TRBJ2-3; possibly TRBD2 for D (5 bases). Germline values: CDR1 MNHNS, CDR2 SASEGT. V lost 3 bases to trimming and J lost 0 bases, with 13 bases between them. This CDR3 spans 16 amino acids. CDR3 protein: CASSDRTRASTDTQYF. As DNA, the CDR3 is TGTGCCAGCAGTGATAGGACTCGGGCAAGCACAGATACGCAGTATTTT.

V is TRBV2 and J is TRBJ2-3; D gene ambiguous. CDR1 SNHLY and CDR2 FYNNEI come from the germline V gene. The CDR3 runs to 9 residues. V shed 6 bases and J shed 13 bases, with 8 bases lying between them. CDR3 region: CASRPHEYF. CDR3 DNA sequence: TGTGCCAGCAGGCCCCATGAGTATTTT.

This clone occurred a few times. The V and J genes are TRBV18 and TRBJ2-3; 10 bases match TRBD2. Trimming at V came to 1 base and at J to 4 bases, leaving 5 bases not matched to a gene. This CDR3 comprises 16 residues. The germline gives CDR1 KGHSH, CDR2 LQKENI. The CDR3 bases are TGTGCCAGCTCACCACTGGCTAGCGGGGGTGCAGATACGCAGTATTTT. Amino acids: CASSPLASGGADTQYF.

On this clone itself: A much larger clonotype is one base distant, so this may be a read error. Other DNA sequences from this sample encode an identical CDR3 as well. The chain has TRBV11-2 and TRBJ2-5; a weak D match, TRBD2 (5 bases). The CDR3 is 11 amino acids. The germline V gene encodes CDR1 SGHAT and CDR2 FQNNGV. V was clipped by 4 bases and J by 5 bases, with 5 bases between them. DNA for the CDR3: TGTGCCAGCAGCTCGGGGGAGACCCAGTACTTC. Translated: CASSSGETQYF.

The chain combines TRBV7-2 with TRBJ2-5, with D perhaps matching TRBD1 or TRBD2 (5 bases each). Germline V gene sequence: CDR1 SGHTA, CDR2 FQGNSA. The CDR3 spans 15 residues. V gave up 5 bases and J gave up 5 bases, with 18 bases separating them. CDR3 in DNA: TGTGCCAGCAGCCCCGGGGCGAGCAGGAGGGAGACCCAGTACTTC. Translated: CASSPGASRRETQYF.

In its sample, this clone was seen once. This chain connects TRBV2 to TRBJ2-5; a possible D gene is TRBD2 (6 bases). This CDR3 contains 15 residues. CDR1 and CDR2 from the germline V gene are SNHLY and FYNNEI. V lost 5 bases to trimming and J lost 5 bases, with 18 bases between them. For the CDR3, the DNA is TGTGCCAGCAGTAGACGAGGAGGGCCTCAGGAGACCCAGTACTTC. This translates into CASSRRGGPQETQYF.

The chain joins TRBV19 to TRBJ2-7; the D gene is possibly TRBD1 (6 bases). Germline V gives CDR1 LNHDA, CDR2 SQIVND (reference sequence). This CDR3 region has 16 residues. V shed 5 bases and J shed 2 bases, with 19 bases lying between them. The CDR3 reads CASSPARRGPTYEQYF. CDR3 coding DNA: TGTGCCAGTAGTCCCGCCCGCAGGGGACCTACCTACGAGCAGTACTTC.

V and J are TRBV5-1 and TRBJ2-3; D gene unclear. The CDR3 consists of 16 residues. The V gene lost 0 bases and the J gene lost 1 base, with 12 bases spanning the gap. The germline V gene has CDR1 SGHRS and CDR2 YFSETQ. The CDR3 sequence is CASSLAVWARTDTQYF. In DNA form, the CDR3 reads TGCGCCAGCAGCTTGGCCGTGTGGGCACGCACAGATACGCAGTATTTT.

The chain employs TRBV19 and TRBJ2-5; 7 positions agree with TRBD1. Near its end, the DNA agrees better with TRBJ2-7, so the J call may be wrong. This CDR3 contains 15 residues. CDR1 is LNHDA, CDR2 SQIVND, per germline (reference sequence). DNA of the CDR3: TGTGCCAGTCGATCAAGGGGGCAGGGGATCTACGAGCAGTACTTC. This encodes CASRSRGQGIYEQYF.

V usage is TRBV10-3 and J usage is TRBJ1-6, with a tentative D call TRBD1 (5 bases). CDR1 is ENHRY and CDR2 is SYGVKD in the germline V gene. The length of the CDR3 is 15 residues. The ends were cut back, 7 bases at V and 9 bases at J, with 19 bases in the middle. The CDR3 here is CAIKPLLDNRSPLHF. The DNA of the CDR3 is TGTGCCATCAAGCCCCTTTTGGACAATCGTTCACCCCTCCACTTT.

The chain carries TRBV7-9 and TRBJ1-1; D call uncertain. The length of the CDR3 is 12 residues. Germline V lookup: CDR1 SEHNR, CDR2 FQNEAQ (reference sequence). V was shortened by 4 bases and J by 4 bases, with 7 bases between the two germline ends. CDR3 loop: CASSSYTTEAFF. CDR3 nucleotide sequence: TGTGCCAGCAGCTCCTATACCACTGAAGCTTTCTTT.

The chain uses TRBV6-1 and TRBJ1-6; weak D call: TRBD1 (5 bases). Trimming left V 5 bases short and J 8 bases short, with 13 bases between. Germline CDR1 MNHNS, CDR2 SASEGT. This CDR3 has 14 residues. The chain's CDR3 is CASSLGALDSPLHF. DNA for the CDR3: TGTGCCAGCAGTCTCGGGGCTTTGGATTCACCCCTCCACTTT.

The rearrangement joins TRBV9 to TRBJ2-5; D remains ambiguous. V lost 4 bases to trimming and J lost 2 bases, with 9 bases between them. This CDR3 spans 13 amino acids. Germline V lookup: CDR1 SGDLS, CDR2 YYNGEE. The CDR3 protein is CASSWAEQETQYF. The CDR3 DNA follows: TGTGCCAGCAGCTGGGCGGAACAAGAGACCCAGTACTTC.

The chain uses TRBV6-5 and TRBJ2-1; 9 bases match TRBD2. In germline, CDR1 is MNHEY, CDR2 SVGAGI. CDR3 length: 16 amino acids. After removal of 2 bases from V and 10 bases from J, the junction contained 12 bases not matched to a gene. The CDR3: CASSYAGLAGSREQFF. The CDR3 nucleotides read TGTGCCAGCAGTTACGCGGGACTAGCCGGGTCGAGGGAGCAGTTCTTC.

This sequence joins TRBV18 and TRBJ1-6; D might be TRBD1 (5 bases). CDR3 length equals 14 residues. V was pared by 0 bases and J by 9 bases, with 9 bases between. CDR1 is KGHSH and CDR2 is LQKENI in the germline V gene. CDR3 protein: CASSPPGEGSPLHF. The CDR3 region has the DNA TGTGCCAGCTCACCACCAGGGGAGGGTTCACCCCTCCACTTT.

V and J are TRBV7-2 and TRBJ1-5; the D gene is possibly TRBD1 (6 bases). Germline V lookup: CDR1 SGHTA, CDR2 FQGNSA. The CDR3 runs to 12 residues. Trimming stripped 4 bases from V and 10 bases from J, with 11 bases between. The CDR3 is CASSSRGVPQHF. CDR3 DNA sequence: TGTGCCAGCAGCTCGAGGGGGGTCCCCCAGCATTTT. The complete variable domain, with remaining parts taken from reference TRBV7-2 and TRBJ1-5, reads GAGVSQSPSNKVTEKGKDVELRCDPISGHTALYWYRQSLGQGLEFLIYFQGNSAPDKSGLPSDRFSAERTGGSVSTLTIQRTQQEDSAVYLCASSSRGVPQHFGDGTRLSIL.

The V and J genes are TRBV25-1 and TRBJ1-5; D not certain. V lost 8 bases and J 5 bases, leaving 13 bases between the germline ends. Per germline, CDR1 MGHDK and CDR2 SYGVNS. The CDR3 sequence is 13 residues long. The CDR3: CASRGAGDQPQHF. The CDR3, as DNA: TGTGCCAGCCGTGGTGCGGGAGATCAGCCCCAGCATTTT. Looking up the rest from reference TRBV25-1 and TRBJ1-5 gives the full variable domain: EADIYQTPRYLVIGTGKKITLECSQTMGHDKMYWYQQDPGMELHLIHYSYGVNSTEKGDLSSESTVSRIRTEHFPLTLESARPSHTSQYLCASRGAGDQPQHFGDGTRLSIL.

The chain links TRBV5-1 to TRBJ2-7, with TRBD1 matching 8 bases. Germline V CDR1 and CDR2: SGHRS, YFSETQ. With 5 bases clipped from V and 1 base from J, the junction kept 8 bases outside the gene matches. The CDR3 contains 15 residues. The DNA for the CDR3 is TGCGCCAGCAGAACCCGAACAGGGGGGTCCTACGAGCAGTACTTC. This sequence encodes CASRTRTGGSYEQYF. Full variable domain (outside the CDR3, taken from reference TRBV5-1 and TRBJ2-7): KAGVTQTPRYLIKTRGQQVTLSCSPISGHRSVSWYQQTPGQGLQFLFEYFSETQRNKGNFPGRFSGRQFSNSRSEMNVSTLELGDSALYLCASRTRTGGSYEQYFGPGTRLTVT.

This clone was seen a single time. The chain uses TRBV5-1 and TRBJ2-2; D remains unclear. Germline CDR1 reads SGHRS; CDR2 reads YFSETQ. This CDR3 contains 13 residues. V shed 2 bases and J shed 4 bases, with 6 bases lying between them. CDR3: CASSFDFTGELFF. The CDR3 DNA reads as TGCGCCAGCAGCTTCGATTTCACCGGGGAGCTGTTTTTT.

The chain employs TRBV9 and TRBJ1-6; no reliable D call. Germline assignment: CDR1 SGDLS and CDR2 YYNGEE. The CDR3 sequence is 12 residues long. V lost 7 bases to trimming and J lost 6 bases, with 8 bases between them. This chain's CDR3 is CASGQANSPLHF. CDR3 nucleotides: TGTGCCAGCGGGCAGGCTAATTCACCCCTCCACTTT.

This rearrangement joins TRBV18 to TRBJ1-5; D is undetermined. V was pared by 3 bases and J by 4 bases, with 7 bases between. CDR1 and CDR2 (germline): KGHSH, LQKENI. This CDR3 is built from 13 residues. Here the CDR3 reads CASSPHSNQPQHF. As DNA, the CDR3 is TGTGCCAGCTCACCCCACTCAAATCAGCCCCAGCATTTT.

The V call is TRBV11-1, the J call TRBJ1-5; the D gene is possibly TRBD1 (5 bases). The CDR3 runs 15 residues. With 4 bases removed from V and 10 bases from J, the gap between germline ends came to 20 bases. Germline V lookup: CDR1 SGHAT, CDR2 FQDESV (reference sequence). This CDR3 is CASSSAGLPREPQHF. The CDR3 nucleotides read TGTGCCAGCAGCTCAGCGGGACTCCCGAGGGAACCCCAGCATTTT.

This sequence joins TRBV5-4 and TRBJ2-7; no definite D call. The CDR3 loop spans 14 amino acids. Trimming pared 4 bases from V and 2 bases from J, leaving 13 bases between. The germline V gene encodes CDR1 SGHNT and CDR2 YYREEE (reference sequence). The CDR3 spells CASSAQTTAYEQYF. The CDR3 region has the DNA TGTGCCAGCAGCGCCCAAACCACAGCCTACGAGCAGTACTTC. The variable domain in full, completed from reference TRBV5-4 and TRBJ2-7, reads ETGVTQSPTHLIKTRGQQVTLRCSSQSGHNTVSWYQQALGQGPQFIFQYYREEENGRGNFPPRFSGLQFPNYSSELNVNALELDDSALYLCASSAQTTAYEQYFGPGTRLTVT.

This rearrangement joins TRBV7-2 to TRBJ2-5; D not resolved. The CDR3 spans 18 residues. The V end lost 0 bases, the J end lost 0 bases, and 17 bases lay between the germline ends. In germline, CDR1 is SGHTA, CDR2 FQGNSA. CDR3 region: CASSLAIPSAYYQETQYF. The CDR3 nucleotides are TGTGCCAGCAGCTTAGCCATCCCCTCAGCTTACTACCAAGAGACCCAGTACTTC. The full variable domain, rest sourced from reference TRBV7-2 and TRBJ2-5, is GAGVSQSPSNKVTEKGKDVELRCDPISGHTALYWYRQSLGQGLEFLIYFQGNSAPDKSGLPSDRFSAERTGGSVSTLTIQRTQQEDSAVYLCASSLAIPSAYYQETQYFGPGTRLLVL.

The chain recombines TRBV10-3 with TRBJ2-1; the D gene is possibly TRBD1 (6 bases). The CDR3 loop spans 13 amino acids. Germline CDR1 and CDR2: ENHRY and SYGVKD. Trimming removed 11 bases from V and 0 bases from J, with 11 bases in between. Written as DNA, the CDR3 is TGTGCCTCACAGGGCAGCTCCTACAATGAGCAGTTCTTC. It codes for CASQGSSYNEQFF.